This note documents a single TCR beta chain sequence. There is no known antigen for this receptor. No quality values exist for individual bases; no much larger clone is one base distant. The source of the sample is a study of T cell repertoires in ileal Crohn's disease (dated by TCRdb to the late 2010s). In terms of the full investigation: Median disease duration was around eight years, and 35% to 40% of patients were identified as active smokers at the time of surgery. A total of about 170 mucosal samples from roughly 50 patients were sequenced, with samples obtained at several locations on the surgical specimen and at postoperative endoscopy. All patients had surgery for a complication: stricturing disease in 61% and penetrating disease in roughly 40%. A Rutgeerts score higher than i0 was the definition used for endoscopic postoperative recurrence. The study was conducted in parallel with a multicentre cohort that was designed to identify predictors of early endoscopic recurrence following ileocolonic resection. A prospective multicentre cohort supplied the roughly 57 Crohn's disease patients whose TCR repertoires were analysed. Postoperative therapy was given to about half of the patients, with thiopurines administered to roughly twelve patients and anti-TNF agents administered to under 20 patients. Neoterminal ileum biopsies obtained at postoperative colonoscopy were designated as M6 samples.

The investigation overall reported the following: Patients who were active smokers at surgery had a significantly higher proportion of clonal expansions than non-smokers (around 26% vs 18%, p=0.02). Only a subgroup of patients, of unstated size, had mucosal CD4 and CD8 T cells sorted and sequenced. Compared with CD4 T cells, sorted CD8 T cells held more high-frequency clones, which suggests that the mucosal expansions were mostly CD8. Postoperative endoscopy timing varied within the first year after surgery, with a median delay of approximately 6.9 months. Higher high-frequency clone percentages at surgery were associated with endoscopic recurrence; all patients with clonality above 26.8% (18/57) had recurrence.

Trimming at the junction amounts to 4 bases on V and 3 bases on J, and the germline ends lie 15 bases apart. CDR1 and CDR2 are read off the germline V gene as SGHVS and FNYEAQ. Including the terminal cysteine and phenylalanine, the CDR3 comprises 15 residues. Only CDR3 DNA is held: 45 bases, read in frame from base 1. For commercial TCRB immunosequencing, around 500 nanograms of biopsy DNA were submitted for each sample. CDR3 regions were amplified from genomic DNA by Adaptive Biotechnology using a two-step, amplification bias-controlled multiplex PCR. In the first PCR, primers covered every V and J gene segment, and in the second PCR, barcodes and Illumina adapters were added. CDR3 libraries were sequenced using an Illumina instrument. Concerning the study's data processing: The analysis used both the pipelines supplied by the vendor and custom analysis of the raw data in R/Bioconductor with R version 3.3.0. Clonality, ranging from 0 to 1, was calculated as the inverse of the normalised Shannon entropy of all productive clones. High-frequency clones were defined as the share of the repertoire taken up by the top 100 clones, keeping only clones that passed a 95% confidence test. The Simpson index measured repertoire diversity, and the Morisita-Horn index measured overlap between samples. TCRdb limited this immuneACCESS table to in-frame rearrangements with V and J called. A share of clones is missing; checked studies link under half to unresolved V genes, and the rest is unexplained. V, J and clone size are those of that table, while D and trimming were read from the DNA. The sample profile shows approximately 10,000 clones; 70% to 80% of them were found once. The ten largest clonotypes hold around 6.5% of the sample.

According to the study, the label for this sample's time point signals: neoterminal ileum biopsy at postoperative endoscopy, about 6 months after surgery. To be eligible, patients had to be adults with ileal or ileocolonic Crohn's disease and an indication for ileocolonic resection. Whole ileal mucosal biopsies were stored frozen at -80°C before DNA extraction. A TRizol-based method was used to extract genomic DNA from the frozen whole biopsies, and the DNA was quantified with a NanoDrop 2000 spectrophotometer. This sequence originates from an adult with Crohn's disease. The sample was ileal tissue. Recombination connected TRBV7-6 to TRBJ1-1; perhaps TRBD1 is the D gene, with 5 bases matching. The sequenced DNA is TGTGCCAGCAGCTCCCCCGGACGGGACTACACTGAAGCTTTCTTT. It translates as CASSSPGRDYTEAFF.